This TCR beta chain was recovered during a study of beta chain features in type 1 diabetes (dated by TCRdb to the late 2010s). A note on the overall study: Mean age, gender distribution, total cell number and subset yield did not differ between patients and healthy donors. A total of 85 million to 140 million sorted cells were examined across all samples, and a strong correlation was observed between cell number per subset and RNA yield. The study compared TCRB repertoires of sorted circulating CD4+ T cell subsets between recently diagnosed type 1 diabetes patients and matched healthy donors. Naive and central memory subsets were obtained from all 30 or so donors, but regulatory and stem cell-like memory subsets were isolated from only 8 patients and about eight healthy donors.

This clone showed up just a few times. Which antigen it targets is not known. Base qualities are missing; no much larger clone stands one base away. Each donor gave one peripheral blood draw, around 0.12 L on average, collected into heparinised tubes. Naive, central memory, regulatory and stem cell-like memory CD4+ T cells were sorted on a BD FACSAria II using a panel including CD45RO, CCR7, CD25, CD127, CD95 and CD27. A purity above 98% was achieved for all sorted populations. PBMCs were separated immediately by Lymphoprep density gradient centrifugation and were stained directly, without being cultured. Samples were stained and sorted in pairs, with one healthy donor and one patient per experiment, so that batch effects were minimized. The entire amount of isolated RNA was reverse transcribed using the High Capacity cDNA Reverse Transcription Kit, so the sequenced TCRB transcripts were expressed ones. Deep immunoSEQ sequencing was applied to naive, central memory and regulatory T cell samples, giving an average of about 3.7 million total reads per sample. After sorted cells were lysed in RLT buffer, RNA was extracted with DNase-treated RNeasy Micro or Mini kits, with the choice depending on cell number. Each cell subset was processed separately to prevent cross-contamination, with patient and healthy donor samples processed together. Using the immunoSEQ multiplex PCR, TCRB sequences were amplified from cDNA into 87-bp fragments spanning the CDR3 region. The amplicons were sequenced using the Illumina HiSeq platform. As for the authors' bioinformatics: PCR bias was corrected computationally using synthetic template baselines, and reads within Hamming distance 2 were collapsed, with unmergeable singletons discarded. Reads were aligned against IMGT so that V, D and J genes, CDR3 length and insertions or deletions at six rearrangement sites could be assigned. Clonotype counts were normalized to sorted cell number within each subset before computing true diversity and Gini coefficients with the tcR R package. The overlap coefficient, calculated on TCRB nucleotide sequences, was used to quantify repertoire sharing. Entries here come from immuneACCESS through TCRdb and include only in-frame sequences with V and J called. Some clones fail to appear in such tables; in the studies checked, an unresolved V gene covers under half of the shortfall, and the cause of the remainder is unknown. The V and J calls and clone size come from that table; D and trimming were worked out from the DNA. For this sample the table gives some 220,000 clones, of which about a tenth were detected only once. Jointly, the top ten make up 1% to 1.5% of the sample.

What the study reported, not specific to this receptor: Because cDNA was sequenced instead of genomic DNA, highly expressing activated cells could be over-represented, though the groups showed no difference in activation or CD3 levels. Naive, central memory and regulatory TCRB repertoires appeared more similar among patients than among healthy donors. In all four CD4+ subsets, TCRB CDR3 length was moderately but significantly shorter in type 1 diabetes patients. HLA sub-analyses involved small numbers of individuals, so any influence of HLA type on TCRB rearrangement remained unresolved. PCR may preferentially amplify shorter templates, but because patient and control samples were amplified and corrected together, any resulting skew would affect both groups equally. Fewer insertions and more nucleotide deletions at VDJ recombination sites were observed in patients with type 1 diabetes, implying thymic rearrangement abnormalities.

The clonotype comes from a man younger than 35 in good health. Sequencing was done on a sample of central memory CD4+ T cells from blood.

The CDR3 loop reads CASSLVQGVQYF. At the DNA level, the sequence is TGTGCCAGCAGCTTAGTGCAAGGGGTTCAGTACTTC. The V and J segments used are TRBV7-2 and TRBJ2-4, with a weak D call of TRBD1 (5 bases match). The germline V gene sets CDR1 to SGHTA and CDR2 to FQGNSA. V is pared back by 1 base and J by 11 bases, with 9 bases lying between the germline termini. Reading from cysteine to phenylalanine, the CDR3 counts 12 amino acids. CDR3 DNA is the only sequence kept; it has 36 bases, read in frame from the first base.